This T cell receptor (beta chain) was documented in a study of cytomegalovirus exposure and HLA in healthy donors (dated by TCRdb to 2017 to 2019). Background on the whole study: An earlier analysis of some 600 of the donors reported 276 Gb of sequence data and 100 million to 120 million unique TCR beta sequences obtained from around 180 million T cells. Donor age, sex, ethnicity and CMV serostatus were collected together with the repertoire data. About 280 gigabases of sequencing data and 91 million or so unique TCR sequences made up an early release that covered approximately 700 HLA-typed donors. To predict cytomegalovirus infection status, the study combined high-throughput TCR immunosequencing, statistical association of individual TCRs with disease status, and machine learning. A separate validation cohort of over a hundred different subjects was used in addition to the approximately 670-subject first cohort. A later analysis re-examined previously published TCR beta repertoires from roughly 650 donors and added high-resolution HLA genotyping to investigate patterns of TCR occurrence. Typing coverage varied by locus: roughly 620-640 donors for A, B, C, DRB1 and DQB1; 500 to 550 for DQA1; more than 600 for DPA1; roughly 470 for DPB1. The study aimed to test whether cataloging public T cell receptors could reveal signatures of past pathogen exposure. Among the approximately 400 genotyped donors, around 81% belonged to the genetic ancestry cluster associated with self-reported Caucasian donors. An earlier analysis of nearly 600 of the donors applied high-throughput TCR beta sequencing to assess whether each TCR beta V gene segment acted as functional or pseudogenic. On average, 235,054 unique TCR beta nucleotide sequences were sequenced per donor among several hundred genotyped donors of the cohort, with 15% to 20% of those sequences being non-productive. In a later genetic analysis, genome-wide SNP genotypes for about three fifths of the 666 donors were used, and that subset was treated as a discovery cohort. In the later analysis, no new phenotypic data were used to find candidate immune exposures; instead, reliance was placed on TCR beta sequences and their occurrence across donors. Every repertoire in the discovery cohort had been generated on one and the same sequencing platform. The study profiled the T cell repertoires of fewer than 850 subjects by immunosequencing and related them to cytomegalovirus serostatus. Four to six DR-DQ haplotypes were handled as single units for association and clustering because linkage in the cohort was strong. Both class I and class II loci were covered by HLA typing, at four-digit resolution.

Libraries were constructed by the immunoSEQ multiplex PCR assay. For the multiplex PCR, a mixture combining 60 forward primers for TCR Vbeta segments and 13 reverse primers for TCR Jbeta segments was used. The CDR3 region of rearranged TCR beta genes was amplified from genomic DNA with a multiplex PCR assay. The Illumina HiSeq System was used to sequence the amplified TCR beta libraries as 87-base-pair reads. As for the original processing: Across the 600 to 700 repertoires, a later analysis counted tens of millions of unique TCR beta chains, around 11 million of which were shared by at least two donors. Raw reads were error-corrected and collapsed into unique sequences by a nearest-neighbor algorithm in which closely related sequences were merged to remove PCR and sequencing errors. V, D and J gene segments were assigned by aligning CDR3 sequences to IMGT reference sequences. For a sequence to be retained, a match of at least six nucleotides was required to both a V gene segment and a J gene segment. Rearrangements were classified as productive when the CDR3 lacked stop codons and remained in frame with V and J, and all other rearrangements were classified as non-productive. Following IMGT convention, CDR3 was defined as the stretch from the second conserved V-encoded cysteine up to the conserved J-encoded phenylalanine. The earlier analysis of some 540 of the donors excluded any sequence lacking an unambiguous match to a single V gene segment. An earlier analysis of 500 to 700 of the donors classified V segments as functional when productive rearrangements were above 56.7% and as segregating when the standard deviation between donors was above 5%. To diagnose cytomegalovirus status from the catalog of TCR beta chain sequences, a statistical classification framework was built. V and J gene assignment, in a later analysis, came from comparing TCR nucleotide sequences with IMGT/GENE-DB human TR gene sequences. The TCRdist pipeline was used in a later analysis to assign CDR3 sequences and most-parsimonious VDJ recombination scenarios. A later analysis defined each TCR beta chain by its CDR3 amino acid sequence plus V-gene family, and excluded reads lacking a unique V-gene family. In a later analysis, 450 to 600 highly shared, low-generation-probability nucleotide sequences were removed to address suspected cross-contamination and a sequencing artifact. In a later analysis, a clonal expansion index was calculated for each public chain from normalized within-repertoire ranks of inferred template counts. A later analysis computed generation probabilities with a VDJ recombination model fitted to out-of-frame rearrangements, and checked the results against IGoR. In a later analysis, TCR-TCR, TCR-HLA and TCR-CMV co-occurrence was scored with hypergeometric tests, and a repertoire-size bias correction was applied to TCR pairs. To estimate false discovery rates, a later analysis permuted the HLA or CMV assignments 20 times. In a later analysis, co-occurring TCRs were grouped using DBSCAN, with TCRdist sequence similarity added in when clustering inside HLA-allele-positive subsets. Repertoires with fewer than 30,000 or more than 120,000 public chains were left out of co-occurrence clustering, as were a handful of repertoires with anomalous nucleotide sharing. TCRdb took this table from immuneACCESS and kept in-frame rearrangements with V and J called. Such tables lack part of the clones; where checked against another copy, unresolved V genes explain under half of the gap, and the rest is unexplained. The V and J calls and clone size are taken from that table; D and trimming were inferred from the DNA. The sample has around 120,000 clones on record, 82% of them singletons. The top ten hold about 2.9% of the sample.

This clone was picked up one time. The antigen this receptor binds is unknown. No clone much larger than this one lies a single base away; base qualities are absent. The germline V gene gives CDR1 as SNHLY and CDR2 as FYNNEI. V ends up 10 bases short and J 2 bases short, with an unmatched junction base count of 6. From cysteine to phenylalanine, the CDR3 is 13 amino acids long. Of all the DNA, just the CDR3 is kept, 39 bases in frame from base 1. The cohort consisted of some 730 healthy bone marrow donors. At the time of sampling, every cohort member was nominally healthy, though immune exposures that went unrecorded were likely present. The donor tested CMV seronegative, placing the donor among the 300 to 400 seronegative members of the cohort. Each donor provided a peripheral blood sample, and peripheral blood mononuclear cells were used for TCR beta sequencing. The Qiagen DNeasy Blood Extraction Kit was used to extract genomic DNA from the blood cell samples.

Overall study results and their limits: For the cohort, immune exposure information was limited to CMV serostatus. A further reported finding was that TCR beta sequences accurately predicted the HLA-A and HLA-B alleles for most subjects in the first cohort. According to a later genetic analysis, donors in an Asian-associated ancestry cluster had fewer N-insertions in productive TCRs than the roughly 670-donor mean. A cluster of highly shared sequence variants was judged likely to be a technical artifact of the sequencing pipeline. While some public TCRs were present in many individuals, most TCR sequences turned up only very rarely across donors. Because counts were too low, more than 15 rarely observed V segments, including chromosome 9 orphons, were excluded from the earlier analysis of roughly 580 of the donors. Specific HLA alleles were associated with over 15,000 TCR beta sequences at a false discovery rate of 0.05 in a later analysis. The authors suggested that the approach could potentially be extended to other disease states and immunological phenotypes. Linkage disequilibrium might explain the correlated functional status among segregating V segments, but an unknown experimental factor could not be excluded. In a later analysis, most CMV-associated TCR beta chains were found to appear HLA-restricted, with HLA associations seemingly driven largely by CMV exposure. In an earlier analysis of some 640 of the donors, most TCR beta V segments were observed in productive rearrangements about 87% or about 30% of the time, broadly matching IMGT annotations. When HLA alleles, especially DR and DQ, strongly co-occurred, TCR associations were difficult to assign to individual alleles. HLA typing was unavailable for some donors at each locus, so association tests used only the typed subset. Three of the identified cytomegalovirus-associated TCR beta chains were confirmed in vitro to be specific for cytomegalovirus antigens. Presence/absence analyses assumed roughly uniform sequencing depth across donors, an assumption that may not hold. A later analysis found that TCR association rates varied across HLA loci, with DRB1 alleles showing the most associated TCRs and HLA-C alleles the fewest. This cohort had only TCR beta chains sequenced, and the lack of alpha or paired-chain data limited which features could be detected. A later analysis reported that several top co-occurrence clusters appeared linked to parvovirus B19, influenza, CMV and Epstein-Barr virus. Some IMGT-functional V segments, including TRBV6-2 and TRBV6-3, could not be told apart with the 87-base-pair reads, so those segments were excluded. A total of around 150 TCR beta chains were listed by the study as associated with cytomegalovirus. In both the original and validation cohorts, the classifier was reported to diagnose cytomegalovirus status with high specificity and sensitivity. In a later analysis, HLA-associated TCR beta chains showed more clonal expansion and lower generation probabilities than non-associated chains that were equally common. A later genetic analysis associated a missense DCLRE1C variant with V-gene and J-gene trimming of TCR beta chains, and an independent cohort replicated the association.

The sequence links TRBV2 to TRBJ2-7, and TRBD1 matches 9 of the central bases. This TCR was recovered from a boy between 2 and 10 years old in good health and CMV-seronegative. Sequenced sample: PBMCs. The CDR3 here reads CATSGQGTYEQYF. The nucleotides are TGTGCCACCTCGGGACAGGGAACCTACGAGCAGTACTTC.